Reported below is one T cell receptor (beta chain). The sample comes from a study of blood T cell repertoires in COVID-19. The method was immunoSEQ multiplex PCR; TCRdb's version includes in-frame clones alone and lacks a portion of them. Seen here are about 56,000 clones, around 84% observed once, and the top ten hold over 10%. What was sequenced was peripheral blood. This TCR came from a woman older than 75 with acute or convalescent COVID-19.

This CDR3 reads CASSRGTGWDTGELFF. In DNA, the CDR3 is TGCGCCAGCAGCCGCGGGACAGGATGGGACACCGGGGAGCTGTTTTTT. V is TRBV5-1 and J is TRBJ2-2; TRBD1 matches at 8 bases. CDR3 length: 16 residues. The J segment lost 3 bases and the V segment lost 4 bases, leaving 8 bases of the junction unmatched. Per germline, CDR1 SGHRS and CDR2 YFSETQ. The entire variable domain, with the rest obtained from reference TRBV5-1 and TRBJ2-2, is as follows: KAGVTQTPRYLIKTRGQQVTLSCSPISGHRSVSWYQQTPGQGLQFLFEYFSETQRNKGNFPGRFSGRQFSNSRSEMNVSTLELGDSALYLCASSRGTGWDTGELFFGEGSRLTVL.